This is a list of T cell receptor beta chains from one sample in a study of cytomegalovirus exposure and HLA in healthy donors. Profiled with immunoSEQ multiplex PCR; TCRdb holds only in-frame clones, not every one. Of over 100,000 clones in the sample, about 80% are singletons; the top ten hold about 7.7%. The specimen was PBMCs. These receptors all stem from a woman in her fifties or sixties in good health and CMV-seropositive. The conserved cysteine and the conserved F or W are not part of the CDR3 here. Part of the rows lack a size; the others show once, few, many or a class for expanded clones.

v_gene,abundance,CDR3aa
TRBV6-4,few,ASSVYRVTGNTIY
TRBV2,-,AINQGTRLNEQF
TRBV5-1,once,ASSLEGRNTEAF
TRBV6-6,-,ASSRATGQSGQF
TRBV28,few,ASSLGTGGGQPQH
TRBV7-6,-,ASSSTSGGSYKLSGETQY
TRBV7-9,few,ASSIGTVKY
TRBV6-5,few,ASSYRDIAIGRELF
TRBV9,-,ASSVGTGGNTIY
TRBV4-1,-,ASSQDRAGLAGESGQF
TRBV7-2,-,ASSLLAGALASEQY
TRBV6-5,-,ASSPSGNRDNEQF
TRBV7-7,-,ASSLFPPGVSGSGDEQF
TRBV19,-,ASSIIAGDNEQF
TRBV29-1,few,SVARGAEQY
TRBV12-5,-,ASGLEGGQPQH
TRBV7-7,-,ASSYGLSDTQY
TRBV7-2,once,ASSYHLRGGAYNEQF
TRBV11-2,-,ASSPNSVPNTGELF
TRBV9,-,ASSETGLSRREQF
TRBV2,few,ASTRTGLGTEAF
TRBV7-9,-,ASSPRQGGYEQY
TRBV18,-,ASSPGTGESGYT
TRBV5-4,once,ASSSGGLAGGNSYEQY
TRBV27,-,ASSLVRSYNEQF
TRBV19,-,ASGLAEGETQY
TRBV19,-,ASSIRQGLAKNIQY
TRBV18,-,ASSQGGGLSYEQY
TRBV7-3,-,ASSGRQGADSPLH
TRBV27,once,ASSSGPSGIYEQY
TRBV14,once,ASSRNTRDSFYSRVYEEETQY